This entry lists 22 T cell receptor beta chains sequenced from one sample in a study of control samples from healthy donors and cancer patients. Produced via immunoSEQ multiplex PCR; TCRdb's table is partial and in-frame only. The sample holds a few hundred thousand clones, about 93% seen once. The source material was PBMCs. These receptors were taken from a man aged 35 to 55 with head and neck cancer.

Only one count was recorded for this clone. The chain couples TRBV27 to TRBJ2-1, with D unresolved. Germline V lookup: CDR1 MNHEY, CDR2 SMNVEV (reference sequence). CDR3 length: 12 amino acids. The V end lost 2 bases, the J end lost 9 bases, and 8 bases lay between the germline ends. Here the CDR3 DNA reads TGTGCCAGCAGTTTAGATTTCGGTGAGCAGTTCTTC. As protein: CASSLDFGEQFF.

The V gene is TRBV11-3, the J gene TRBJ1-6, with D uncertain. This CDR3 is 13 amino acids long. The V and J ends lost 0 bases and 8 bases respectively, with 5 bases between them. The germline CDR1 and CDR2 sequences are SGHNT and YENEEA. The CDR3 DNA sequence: TGTGCCAGCAGCTTAGAGCAAGATTCACCCCTCCACTTT. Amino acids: CASSLEQDSPLHF.

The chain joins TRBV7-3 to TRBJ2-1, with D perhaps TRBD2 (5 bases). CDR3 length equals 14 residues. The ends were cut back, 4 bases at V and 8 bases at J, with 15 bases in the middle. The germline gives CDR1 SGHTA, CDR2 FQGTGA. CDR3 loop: CASSSGLSGYEQFF. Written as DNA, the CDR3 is TGTGCCAGCAGCTCGGGATTATCTGGGTATGAGCAGTTCTTC. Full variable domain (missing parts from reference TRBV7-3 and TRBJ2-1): GAGVSQTPSNKVTEKGKYVELRCDPISGHTALYWYRQSLGQGPEFLIYFQGTGAADDSGLPNDRFFAVRPEGSVSTLKIQRTERGDSAVYLCASSSGLSGYEQFFGPGTRLTVL.

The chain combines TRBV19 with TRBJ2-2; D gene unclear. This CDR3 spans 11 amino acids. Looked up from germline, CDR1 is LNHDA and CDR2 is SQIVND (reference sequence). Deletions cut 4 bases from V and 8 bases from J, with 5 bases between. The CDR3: CASSRAGELFF. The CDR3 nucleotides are TGTGCCAGTAGTAGGGCGGGGGAGCTGTTTTTT.

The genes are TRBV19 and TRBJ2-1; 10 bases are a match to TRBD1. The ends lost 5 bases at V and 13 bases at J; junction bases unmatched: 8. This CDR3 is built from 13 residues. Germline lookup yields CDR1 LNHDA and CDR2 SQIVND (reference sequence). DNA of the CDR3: TGTGCCAGTAGTCCCTCGACAGGGGGCGCACAGTTCTTC. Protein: CASSPSTGGAQFF. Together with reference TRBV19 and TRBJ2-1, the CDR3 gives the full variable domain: DGGITQSPKYLFRKEGQNVTLSCEQNLNHDAMYWYRQDPGQGLRLIYYSQIVNDFQKGDIAEGYSVSREKKESFPLTVTSAQKNPTAFYLCASSPSTGGAQFFGPGTRLTVL.

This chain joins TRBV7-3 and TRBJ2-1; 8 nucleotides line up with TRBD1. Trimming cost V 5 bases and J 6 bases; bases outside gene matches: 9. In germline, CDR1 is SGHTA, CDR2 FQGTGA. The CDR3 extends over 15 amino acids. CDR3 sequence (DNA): TGTGCCAGCAGCCCCGGACAGGGAGGTAGCAATGAGCAGTTCTTC. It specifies CASSPGQGGSNEQFF.

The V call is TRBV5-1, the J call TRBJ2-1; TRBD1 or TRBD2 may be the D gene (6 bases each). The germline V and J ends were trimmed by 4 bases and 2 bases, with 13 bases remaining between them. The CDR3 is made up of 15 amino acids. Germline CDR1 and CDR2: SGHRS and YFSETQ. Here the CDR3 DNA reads TGCGCCAGCAGCGAGGTAGGGGGGACCTACAATGAGCAGTTCTTC. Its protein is CASSEVGGTYNEQFF.

In nucleotides, the CDR3 is TGTGCCAGCAGCTTAGAACAGATCTATGGCTACACCTTC. Its translation: CASSLEQIYGYTF. The chain joins TRBV7-2 to TRBJ1-2, with D uncertain. With 1 base removed from V and 4 bases from J, the gap between germline ends came to 7 bases. CDR3 length: 13 amino acids. Germline loops: CDR1 SGHTA, CDR2 FQGNSA.

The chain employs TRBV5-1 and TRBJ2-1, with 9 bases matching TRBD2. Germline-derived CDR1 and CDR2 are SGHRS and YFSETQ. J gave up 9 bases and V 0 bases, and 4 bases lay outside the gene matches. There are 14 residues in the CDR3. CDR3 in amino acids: CASSLVAGEGEQFF. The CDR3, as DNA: TGCGCCAGCAGCTTGGTAGCGGGAGAGGGTGAGCAGTTCTTC.

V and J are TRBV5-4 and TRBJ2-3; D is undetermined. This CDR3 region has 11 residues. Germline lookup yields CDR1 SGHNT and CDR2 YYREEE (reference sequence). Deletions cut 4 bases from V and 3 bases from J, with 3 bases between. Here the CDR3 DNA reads TGTGCCAGCAGCGCTACAGATACGCAGTATTTT. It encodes CASSATDTQYF.

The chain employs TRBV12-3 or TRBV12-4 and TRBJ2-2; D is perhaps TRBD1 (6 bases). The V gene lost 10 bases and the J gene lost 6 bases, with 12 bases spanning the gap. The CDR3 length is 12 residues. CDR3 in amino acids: CATESGAGELFF. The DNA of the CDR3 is TGTGCCACCGAATCAGGGGCCGGGGAGCTGTTTTTT.

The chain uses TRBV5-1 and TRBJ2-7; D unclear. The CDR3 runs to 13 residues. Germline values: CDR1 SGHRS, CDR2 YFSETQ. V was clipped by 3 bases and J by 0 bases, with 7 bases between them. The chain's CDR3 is CASSSGASYEQYF. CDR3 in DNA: TGCGCCAGCAGCTCGGGCGCCTCCTACGAGCAGTACTTC. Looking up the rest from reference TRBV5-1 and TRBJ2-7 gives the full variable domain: KAGVTQTPRYLIKTRGQQVTLSCSPISGHRSVSWYQQTPGQGLQFLFEYFSETQRNKGNFPGRFSGRQFSNSRSEMNVSTLELGDSALYLCASSSGASYEQYFGPGTRLTVT.

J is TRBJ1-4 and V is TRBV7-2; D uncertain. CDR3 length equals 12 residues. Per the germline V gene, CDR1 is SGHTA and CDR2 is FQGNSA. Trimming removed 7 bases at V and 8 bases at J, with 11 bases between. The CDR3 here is CASNRLGEKLFF. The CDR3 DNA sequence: TGTGCCAGCAACCGTCTGGGGGAAAAACTGTTTTTT.

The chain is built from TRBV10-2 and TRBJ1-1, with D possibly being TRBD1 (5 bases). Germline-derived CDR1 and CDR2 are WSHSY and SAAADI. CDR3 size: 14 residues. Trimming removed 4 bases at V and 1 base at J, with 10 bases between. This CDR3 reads CASSVNRQNTEAFF. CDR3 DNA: TGCGCCAGCAGTGTTAACAGGCAGAACACTGAAGCTTTCTTT.

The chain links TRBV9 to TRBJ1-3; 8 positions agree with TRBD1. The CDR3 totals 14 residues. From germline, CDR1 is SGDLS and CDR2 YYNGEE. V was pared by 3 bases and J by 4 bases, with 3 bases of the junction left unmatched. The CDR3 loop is CASSAYRGGNTIYF. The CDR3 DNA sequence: TGTGCCAGCAGCGCCTACAGGGGGGGAAACACCATATATTTT.

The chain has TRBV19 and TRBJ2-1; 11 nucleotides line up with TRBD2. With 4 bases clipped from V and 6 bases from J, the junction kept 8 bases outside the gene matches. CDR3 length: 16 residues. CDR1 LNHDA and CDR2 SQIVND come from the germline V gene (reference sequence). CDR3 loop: CASSRAGTSGTNEQFF. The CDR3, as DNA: TGTGCCAGTAGTAGAGCCGGGACTAGCGGAACCAATGAGCAGTTCTTC.

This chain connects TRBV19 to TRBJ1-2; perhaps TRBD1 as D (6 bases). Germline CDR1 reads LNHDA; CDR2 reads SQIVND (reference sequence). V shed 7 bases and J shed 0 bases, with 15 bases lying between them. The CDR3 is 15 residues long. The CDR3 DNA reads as TGTGCCAGTACTTCCCCCGGGACACCTAACTATGGCTACACCTTC. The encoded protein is CASTSPGTPNYGYTF.

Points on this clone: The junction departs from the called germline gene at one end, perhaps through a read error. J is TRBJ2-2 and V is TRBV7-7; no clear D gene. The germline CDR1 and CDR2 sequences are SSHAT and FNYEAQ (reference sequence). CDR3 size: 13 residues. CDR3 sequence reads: CASSLEDTGELFF. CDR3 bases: TGTGCTAGCAGCTTAGAGGACACCGGGGAGCTGTTTTTT. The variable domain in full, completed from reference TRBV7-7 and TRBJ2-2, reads GAGVSQSPRYKVTKRGQDVTLRCDPISSHATLYWYQQALGQGPEFLTYFNYEAQPDKSGLPSDRFSAERPEGSISTLTIQRTEQRDSAMYRCASSLEDTGELFFGEGSRLTVL.

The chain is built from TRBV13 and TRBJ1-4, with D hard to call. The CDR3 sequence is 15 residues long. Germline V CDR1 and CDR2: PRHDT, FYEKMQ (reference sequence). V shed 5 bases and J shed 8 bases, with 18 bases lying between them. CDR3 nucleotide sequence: TGTGCCAGCAGCAGCCGGGGTCCTCAAGGCGAAAAACTGTTTTTT. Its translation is CASSSRGPQGEKLFF.

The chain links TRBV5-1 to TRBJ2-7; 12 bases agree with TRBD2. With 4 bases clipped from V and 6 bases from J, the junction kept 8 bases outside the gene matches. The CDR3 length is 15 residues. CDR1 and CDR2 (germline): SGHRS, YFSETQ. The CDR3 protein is CASSPALAGGVEQYF. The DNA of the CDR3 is TGCGCCAGCAGCCCGGCACTAGCGGGAGGAGTCGAGCAGTACTTC.

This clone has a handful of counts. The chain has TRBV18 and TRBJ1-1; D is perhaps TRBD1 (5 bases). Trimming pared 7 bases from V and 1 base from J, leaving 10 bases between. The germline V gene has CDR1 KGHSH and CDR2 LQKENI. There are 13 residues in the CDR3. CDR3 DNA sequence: TGTGCCAGCTTACAGGAGGAGAACACTGAAGCTTTCTTT. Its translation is CASLQEENTEAFF.

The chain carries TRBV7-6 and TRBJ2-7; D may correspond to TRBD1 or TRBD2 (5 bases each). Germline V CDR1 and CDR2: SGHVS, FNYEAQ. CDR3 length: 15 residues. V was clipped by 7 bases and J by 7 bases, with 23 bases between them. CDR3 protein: CASTAGTLRTEEQYF. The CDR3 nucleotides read TGTGCCAGCACTGCCGGGACCCTCCGGACGGAAGAGCAGTACTTC.